The following is a T cell receptor beta chain sequence with its context. Its recognized antigen is unknown. Base quality data are lacking; no much larger clone is found one base away. These data belong to a study of blood T cell repertoires in COVID-19 (dated by TCRdb to 2020 to 2022). About the full investigation: Collaborator samples came from the United States, Italy and Spain and covered acute and convalescent phases of COVID-19. A freely available public database, intended as a resource for researchers studying the immune response to SARS-CoV-2, is where the repertoires were released. The samples were drawn from two sources: the first 160 participants of the ongoing ImmuneRACE study, and 950 to 1,500 subjects contributed by 6 global collaborators. Where HLA class I and class II types were available, the types were taken from metadata supplied by the sample provider, not from assay-based typing. The dataset comprised deeply sampled blood TCRbeta repertoires from subjects exposed to, actively infected with, or recovered from COVID-19. The prospective study material was composed of cDNA or gDNA derived from T cells, B-cell-depleted T cells, or PBMCs. A de-identified subject ID, COVID-19 status, age in years and sex were almost always included in the sample metadata. Results and caveats for the whole study, not just this receptor: Clinical and demographic metadata were provided uncurated, with the amount varying by source and participant.

V loses 5 bases of germline sequence and J loses 4 bases, and the interval between the two ends is 20 bases. The cysteine opens and the phenylalanine closes a CDR3 of 16 amino acids. The retained sequence is limited to the CDR3, 48 bases, with the frame set at the first base. CDR1 and CDR2 (SGHVS, FNYEAQ) derive from the germline V gene. In Seattle, one collaborating source enrolled patients while the infection was active and tracked those patients longitudinally over the course of disease. Collaborating institutions collected whole blood in K2EDTA tubes following their own protocols. Collaborator samples were shipped for TCRbeta analysis as frozen whole blood, isolated PBMCs, or DNA extracted from either sample type. TCRbeta CDR3 regions were amplified from genomic DNA using the immunoSEQ Assay, a bias-controlled multiplex PCR. From the authors' description of their analysis: The number of nucleated cells in each sample was estimated by amplification of reference gene primers within the assay. Sequence reads were collapsed and filtered to measure the absolute abundance of every unique TCRbeta CDR3 rearrangement. For each sample, productive Simpson clonality was calculated as the square root of Simpson's diversity index over productive rearrangements. Imported from immuneACCESS, the table was reduced by TCRdb to in-frame sequences with V and J called. These copies leave out some clones; in studies compared against another copy, an unresolved V gene accounts for under half, and the cause of the remainder is not known. V, J and clone size are taken as reported in that table, and D and trimming were inferred from the DNA itself. Recorded for this sample are about 350,000 clones; approximately 88% of them occurred a single time. Jointly, the top ten make up 7.5% to 10% of the sample.

Sequencing was done on a sample of peripheral blood. This clonotype was obtained from a man aged 25-45 years with COVID-19, enrolled during active disease. This chain is built from TRBV7-6 and TRBJ1-1; TRBD1 is possibly the D segment (6 matching bases). The CDR3 reads CASSKMGAGLGTEAFF. The DNA sequence reads TGTGCCAGCAGCAAAATGGGGGCAGGATTAGGCACTGAAGCTTTCTTT.